The 26 T cell receptor beta chains below were found in one sample sequenced in a study of cytomegalovirus exposure and HLA in healthy donors. Data came from immunoSEQ multiplex PCR; TCRdb stores just in-frame clones and leaves some out. Of over 250,000 clones listed, approximately 83% were seen once; the top ten hold roughly 0.99%. The sample comprised PBMCs. The receptors were sampled from a young woman in good health and CMV-seronegative.

V is TRBV6-1 and J is TRBJ1-5, with 8 nucleotides matching TRBD1. The germline gives CDR1 MNHNS, CDR2 SASEGT. J gave up 10 bases and V 4 bases, and 9 bases lay outside the gene matches. The CDR3 covers 14 residues. The CDR3 DNA sequence: TGTGCCAGCAGTGCGGACAGGGCGTCATTTCCCCAGCATTTT. Translation: CASSADRASFPQHF.

J is TRBJ2-4 and V is TRBV5-1; D remains unclear. The length of the CDR3 is 17 residues. Germline V gene sequence: CDR1 SGHRS, CDR2 YFSETQ. Trimming shortened V by 5 bases and J by 0 bases, and 18 bases separated the two germline ends. For the CDR3, the DNA is TGCGCCAGCAGTTCCGGCGAAGCGACGTTAGCCAAAAACATTCAGTACTTC. Its translation is CASSSGEATLAKNIQYF.

This chain connects TRBV6-4 to TRBJ2-2; 10 bases agree with TRBD2. The V segment lost 4 bases and the J segment 6 bases; nucleotides outside the gene matches: 5. Germline V gene data show CDR1 as MRHNA and CDR2 as SNTAGT. The CDR3 consists of 15 residues. The CDR3 loop reads CASSATSGAAGELFF. CDR3 bases: TGTGCCAGCAGTGCCACTAGCGGGGCGGCCGGGGAGCTGTTTTTT.

This rearrangement joins TRBV25-1 to TRBJ2-6; D unclear. The CDR3 length is 15 residues. Germline lookup yields CDR1 MGHDK and CDR2 SYGVNS. V was pared by 0 bases and J by 0 bases, with 3 bases between. The CDR3 DNA sequence: TGTGCCAGCAGTGAATACGTCTCTGGGGCCAACGTCCTGACTTTC. This encodes CASSEYVSGANVLTF.

This rearrangement joins TRBV27 to TRBJ1-2, with D maybe TRBD1 (5 bases). Between the trimmed V and J ends, which lost 5 bases and 6 bases, there was a span of 19 bases. CDR1 and CDR2 (germline): MNHEY, SMNVEV (reference sequence). The CDR3 sequence is 15 residues long. DNA for the CDR3: TGTGCCAGCAGTCCCACCCTAGACAGATTCAATGGCTACACCTTC. It specifies CASSPTLDRFNGYTF.

V and J are TRBV5-4 and TRBJ2-1; D is possibly TRBD2 (6 bases). This CDR3 contains 15 residues. V dropped 1 base and J dropped 7 bases, with 15 bases sitting between them. Germline loops: CDR1 SGHNT, CDR2 YYREEE (reference sequence). Written as DNA, the CDR3 is TGTGCCAGCAGCTTGTTGGCGGGAACGGGGAATGAGCAGTTCTTC. Translation: CASSLLAGTGNEQFF.

The rearrangement links TRBV30 to TRBJ2-6; D may be TRBD1 (6 bases). Germline V lookup: CDR1 GTSNPN, CDR2 SVGIG (reference sequence). The CDR3 spans 17 residues. The V and J ends lost 2 bases and 0 bases respectively, with 14 bases between them. The CDR3 DNA is TGTGCCTGGAGTCTAACCCGGACAGCCTCTGGGGCCAACGTCCTGACTTTC. Translation: CAWSLTRTASGANVLTF.

This clone came up a few times. The genes are TRBV19 and TRBJ1-2; D remains unclear. The CDR3 is made up of 13 amino acids. Germline loops: CDR1 LNHDA, CDR2 SQIVND (reference sequence). Trimming left V 5 bases short and J 3 bases short, with 10 bases between. The CDR3 nucleotides read TGTGCCAGTAGTGCTACCCTCTACTATGGCTACACCTTC. This codes for CASSATLYYGYTF.

DNA of the CDR3: TGTGCCTGGAGCCCCGGGGGCAATCAGCCCCAGCATTTT. Encoded protein: CAWSPGGNQPQHF. The chain carries TRBV30 and TRBJ1-5; unclear D gene. The CDR3 sequence is 13 residues long. V was shortened by 3 bases and J by 2 bases, with 8 bases between the two germline ends. Germline assignment: CDR1 GTSNPN and CDR2 SVGIG (reference sequence).

V is TRBV19 and J is TRBJ2-7; 12 nucleotides agree with TRBD2. The CDR3 contains 14 residues. Germline lookup yields CDR1 LNHDA and CDR2 SQIVND (reference sequence). Losses at the gene ends were 7 bases for V and 7 bases for J; bases not matched to a gene: 8. The DNA of the CDR3 is TGTGCCAGTACTCAGACTAGCGGGAGAGGGGAGCAGTACTTC. Encoded protein: CASTQTSGRGEQYF.

The genes are TRBV6-1 and TRBJ2-7; TRBD1 is a possible D gene (6 bases). Between the trimmed V and J ends, which lost 2 bases and 4 bases, there was a span of 12 bases. CDR1 and CDR2 (germline): MNHNS, SASEGT. The CDR3 runs 14 residues. The CDR3 loop is CASSEPGHSYEQYF. The CDR3 DNA is TGTGCCAGCAGTGAACCGGGACACTCTTACGAGCAGTACTTC.

V usage is TRBV10-2 and J usage is TRBJ1-5; unclear D gene. The CDR3 is 14 amino acids. V was shortened by 3 bases and J by 6 bases, with 12 bases between the two germline ends. CDR1 WSHSY and CDR2 SAAADI come from the germline V gene. CDR3 coding DNA: TGCGCCAGCAGTGAAGAGGGAGGACTTCAGCCCCAGCATTTT. Translating it yields CASSEEGGLQPQHF.

The genes are TRBV9 and TRBJ1-2; maybe TRBD1 (6 bases). The germline V gene encodes CDR1 SGDLS and CDR2 YYNGEE. This CDR3 is 14 amino acids long. V lost 4 bases and J 5 bases, leaving 15 bases between the germline ends. CDR3 protein: CASSTRTDLYGYTF. DNA for the CDR3: TGTGCCAGCAGCACCCGGACAGACCTGTATGGCTACACCTTC.

The chain has TRBV27 and TRBJ1-3; TRBD1 agrees at 8 bases. CDR1 is MNHEY, CDR2 SMNVEV, per germline (reference sequence). The ends lost 5 bases at V and 2 bases at J; junction bases unmatched: 2. The CDR3 has 14 amino acids. CDR3 nucleotides: TGTGCCAGCAGTCAGGACAGGGCTGGAAACACCATATATTTT. Protein sequence: CASSQDRAGNTIYF.

The sample holds one count of this clone. The chain links TRBV10-1 to TRBJ2-1; 8 bases line up with TRBD2. CDR3 size: 14 residues. The V gene end was trimmed by 6 bases and the J gene end by 6 bases; junction bases not matched to a gene: 7. Germline V gives CDR1 WNHNN, CDR2 SYGVQD (reference sequence). CDR3 in DNA: TGCGCCAGCAGCGGAGCGGGGGACATCAATGAGCAGTTCTTC. This gives the protein CASSGAGDINEQFF.

In regard to this clone: The sample holds other DNA sequences that translate to the same CDR3. This chain joins TRBV19 and TRBJ2-7, with D maybe TRBD1 (6 bases). The length of the CDR3 is 14 residues. Germline CDR1 and CDR2: LNHDA and SQIVND (reference sequence). Trimming left V 3 bases short and J 1 base short, with 10 bases between. The CDR3 nucleotides are TGTGCCAGTAGTATTGGGGGCTCGTCCTACGAGCAGTACTTC. As protein: CASSIGGSSYEQYF.

This chain uses TRBV5-1 with TRBJ2-3, with D maybe TRBD1 (6 bases). CDR1 is SGHRS, CDR2 YFSETQ, per germline. CDR3 size: 18 residues. V lost 0 bases and J 0 bases, leaving 17 bases between the germline ends. The CDR3 sequence: CASSLAPFSGASTDTQYF. CDR3 coding DNA: TGCGCCAGCAGCTTGGCCCCCTTCTCAGGGGCCAGCACAGATACGCAGTATTTT.

The rearrangement uses TRBV5-4 and TRBJ2-3; D gene ambiguous. Germline values: CDR1 SGHNT, CDR2 YYREEE (reference sequence). Trimming cost V 3 bases and J 3 bases, with 8 bases left between them. The CDR3 has 13 residues. The CDR3: CASSSEPTDTQYF. Here the CDR3 DNA reads TGTGCCAGCAGCTCAGAACCAACAGATACGCAGTATTTT.

The rearrangement uses TRBV9 and TRBJ2-2; 7 positions match TRBD2. V lost 0 bases, J lost 0 bases, and 2 bases stayed unmatched. The CDR3 extends over 16 amino acids. Germline V lookup: CDR1 SGDLS, CDR2 YYNGEE. The CDR3 sequence is CASSVESGANTGELFF. CDR3 nucleotide sequence: TGTGCCAGCAGCGTAGAAAGCGGGGCGAACACCGGGGAGCTGTTTTTT.

Note on this clone: In the same sample, other DNA sequences code for this CDR3. As DNA, the CDR3 is TGTGCCAGCAGTTACTCTGGGACAGGGGGTTACGAGCAGTACTTC. This sequence encodes CASSYSGTGGYEQYF. This chain connects TRBV6-5 to TRBJ2-7; 11 bases are shared with TRBD1. Germline V CDR1 and CDR2: MNHEY, SVGAGI. The J segment lost 4 bases and the V segment lost 0 bases, leaving 2 bases of the junction unmatched. The CDR3 covers 15 residues.

The gene calls are TRBV13 and TRBJ1-4; D perhaps matches TRBD1 (6 bases). The CDR3 runs 16 residues. The germline CDR1 and CDR2 sequences are PRHDT and FYEKMQ (reference sequence). V was pared by 5 bases and J by 2 bases, with 15 bases between. The CDR3 DNA sequence: TGTGCCAGCAGCGATCAGCCGAGGGGGACTAATGAAAAACTGTTTTTT. Amino acid sequence: CASSDQPRGTNEKLFF.

A single count supports this clone. V gene TRBV5-6 combines with J gene TRBJ2-7; D is unclear. The V end lost 1 base, the J end lost 3 bases, and 8 bases lay between the germline ends. Germline V CDR1 and CDR2: SGHDT, YYEEEE. CDR3 length: 13 residues. CDR3 DNA: TGTGCCAGCAGCTTGAACGCAGACTACGAGCAGTACTTC. Residues: CASSLNADYEQYF.

J is TRBJ1-1 and V is TRBV6-5, with a possible D match to TRBD1 (6 bases). Trimming took 2 bases from V and 3 from J, leaving 16 bases between them. Germline loops: CDR1 MNHEY, CDR2 SVGAGI. This CDR3 has 16 amino acids. CDR3 in DNA: TGTGCCAGCAGTTACGGGACACCGGCTCTGGACACTGAAGCTTTCTTT. It translates to CASSYGTPALDTEAFF.

This clone was seen a few times. The V gene is TRBV7-2, the J gene TRBJ2-3; 7 bases align to TRBD2. This CDR3 region has 15 residues. With 6 bases clipped from V and 0 bases from J, the junction kept 6 bases outside the gene matches. Germline values: CDR1 SGHTA, CDR2 FQGNSA. The CDR3 bases are TGTGCCAGCAGTACCCTCGGGGGGAGCACAGATACGCAGTATTTT. It encodes CASSTLGGSTDTQYF.

CDR3 sequence (DNA): TGTGCCAGCAGCTTAAATTTGTGGCAGGGTAATCAGCCCCAGCATTTT. The encoded protein is CASSLNLWQGNQPQHF. The genes are TRBV7-8 and TRBJ1-5; tentatively, D is TRBD1 (5 bases). Germline CDR1 reads SGHVS; CDR2 reads FQNEAQ. The CDR3 is 16 residues long. Trimming shortened V by 2 bases and J by 4 bases, and 15 bases separated the two germline ends.

The sample holds many counts of this clone. The chain recombines TRBV6-1 with TRBJ1-4, with TRBD1 matching 7 bases. The CDR3 has 15 residues. V shed 4 bases and J 3 bases; nucleotides not matched to a gene: 5. Looked up from germline, CDR1 is MNHNS and CDR2 is SASEGT. The CDR3 here is CASSAQTGSNEKLFF. The DNA of the CDR3 is TGTGCCAGCAGTGCCCAGACAGGGTCTAATGAAAAACTGTTTTTT.